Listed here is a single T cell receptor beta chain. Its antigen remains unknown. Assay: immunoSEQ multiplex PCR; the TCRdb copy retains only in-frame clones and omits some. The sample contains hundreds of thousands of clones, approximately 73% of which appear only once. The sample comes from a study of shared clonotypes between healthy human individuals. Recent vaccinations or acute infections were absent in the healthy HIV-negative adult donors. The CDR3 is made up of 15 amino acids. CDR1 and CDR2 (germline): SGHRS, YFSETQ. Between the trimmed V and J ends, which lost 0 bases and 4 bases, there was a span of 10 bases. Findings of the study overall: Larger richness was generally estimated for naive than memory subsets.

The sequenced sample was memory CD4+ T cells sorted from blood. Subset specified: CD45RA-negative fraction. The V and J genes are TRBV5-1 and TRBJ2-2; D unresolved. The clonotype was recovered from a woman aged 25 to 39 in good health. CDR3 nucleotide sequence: TGCGCCAGCAGCTTGGCCTGGGGAAGCACCGGGGAGCTGTTTTTT. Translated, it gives CASSLAWGSTGELFF.